This T cell receptor (beta chain) was sequenced during a study of low-dose radiotherapy and immunotherapy resistance in tumors. The overall study: Aspirin was taken orally by patients at 300 mg daily for four cycles from cycle 1 day 1.

In germline, CDR1 is MNHEY, CDR2 SVGEGT. Trimming cost V 6 bases and J 3 bases; bases outside gene matches: 1. CDR3 length: 14 amino acids. Priming of first-strand cDNA relied on TRAV- and TRBV-specific primers (covering alpha and beta chains). The TCRs were subjected to amplification over about 20 PCR cycles employing a constant-region primer in conjunction with a V-primer adapter. TCRdb ran MiXCR on the reads and lists one entry per CDR3 protein. The sample holds around 84,000 distinct CDR3 sequences, 15% to 20% seen once. Stated time point: after trial treatment. Treatment reported: LDRT plus nivolumab, ipilimumab, low-dose cyclophosphamide and aspirin (RACIN trial). The therapy administered to donors comprised nivolumab, ipilimumab, aspirin, low-dose cyclophosphamide and low-dose radiotherapy.

The receptor comes from a male donor with prostate cancer. The sequenced sample was PBMCs, obtained after low-dose radiotherapy plus immunotherapy. The chain has TRBV6-2 or TRBV6-3 and TRBJ2-5, with 13 positions matching TRBD2. DNA of the CDR3: TGTGCCAGCAGACTAGCGGGGGGGAAAGAGACCCAGTACTTC. Translated, it gives CASRLAGGKETQYF.